The rows below give T cell receptor beta chains drawn from one sample of a study of T-cell reconstitution after alpha-beta-depleted transplantation in children. Each CDR3 protein is one row after TCRdb ran MiXCR on the PCR reads. The sample has about 78,000 distinct CDR3 sequences, 11% to 15% seen once. Source: PBMCs, mostly from graft donor cells, taken 180 days after TCRalphabeta/CD19-depleted stem cell transplant. All receptors derive from a male patient between 2 and 10 years old who had a stem cell transplant for acute lymphoblastic leukemia, so the T cells may come from the graft donor. Both conserved end residues are part of each CDR3.

j_call v_call cdr3_aa
TRBJ2-1 TRBV20-1 CSALGGSSDEQFF
TRBJ2-5 TRBV10-1 CASSESQLPETQYF
TRBJ2-3 TRBV28 CASRARGGSTDTQYF
TRBJ2-7 TRBV5-1 CASSPRTGKSSYEQYF
TRBJ2-7 TRBV20-1 CSARGNRGTYEQYF
TRBJ1-5 TRBV9 CASSVDDFGYQPQHF
TRBJ2-3 TRBV9 CASSVGQGDTQYF
TRBJ2-5 TRBV10-3 CAISEAIPGLPAEETQYF
TRBJ2-2 TRBV4-3 CASSQDPHLNTGELFF
TRBJ2-4 TRBV5-6 CASSLADINIQYF
TRBJ1-6 TRBV27 CASSPGQGPYNSPLHF
TRBJ2-5 TRBV7-8 CASSSRLAGALETQYF
TRBJ2-7 TRBV7-9 CASSPRTVFYEQYF
TRBJ2-1 TRBV4-3 CASSPRDVGTRVHEQFF
TRBJ1-3 TRBV21-1 CASSSSWPQGGRRNTIYF
TRBJ2-7 TRBV7-6 CASSASDSPPAYEQYF
TRBJ1-2 TRBV10-3 CAISDRRTGHGYTF
TRBJ1-1 TRBV19 CASSMGTMNTEAFF
TRBJ2-3 TRBV5-1 CASSLVGAGSGTDTQYF
TRBJ2-7 TRBV7-2 CASSLGQRTFSYEQYF
TRBJ2-5 TRBV29-1 CSFQTAYQETQYF
TRBJ2-7 TRBV9 CASSVEGGLAGGGEQYF
TRBJ2-7 TRBV7-2 CASSLTGYDEQYF
TRBJ1-5 TRBV28 CASSLGLRYQPQHF
TRBJ2-3 TRBV20-1 CSAAYFAGSTDTQYF
TRBJ2-4 TRBV11-2 CASSLLGTGGTHQNIQYF
TRBJ1-2 TRBV6-5 CASSSDRVVNGYTF
TRBJ1-1 TRBV20-1 CSARVGASGTEAFF
TRBJ2-7 TRBV11-1 CASSPRQGRSYEQYF
TRBJ2-3 TRBV20-1 CSARVASLGTDTQYF
TRBJ2-2 TRBV7-9 CASSLAHFPGELFF
TRBJ1-1 TRBV7-2 CASSPAGRQKKAFF
TRBJ1-2 TRBV29-1 CSAAHATGPRYGYTF
TRBJ1-1 TRBV7-2 CASSRPLFEAFF
TRBJ2-1 TRBV20-1 CSGIGLSSYNEQFF
TRBJ1-2 TRBV20-1 CRHRGTGYTF
TRBJ2-7 TRBV11-2 CASSLVPGLAGAPHEQYF
TRBJ2-1 TRBV5-8 CASSWEGTEQFF
TRBJ2-7 TRBV4-1 CASSQDWVAGVSYEQYF
TRBJ2-2 TRBV11-3 CASSPPAPRGGELFF
TRBJ2-5 TRBV18 CASSPPGLQETQYF
TRBJ1-2 TRBV10-3 CAISERQAGVGYTF
TRBJ1-2 TRBV7-2 CASSLAYSNYGYTF
TRBJ2-1 TRBV7-9 CASSKLAGAANEQFF
TRBJ2-1 TRBV12-5 CASGRGHNEQFF